This T cell receptor beta chain is drawn from a study of beta chain features in type 1 diabetes. The CDR3 length is 17 residues. From germline, CDR1 is SGHRS and CDR2 YFSETQ. Trimming at V came to 0 bases and at J to 2 bases, leaving 6 bases not matched to a gene. The investigators reverse transcribed all of the isolated RNA, so they sequenced expressed TCRB transcripts. TCRdb keeps only in-frame clones here, not all; method: immunoSEQ multiplex PCR. The repertoire holds some 410,000 clones, with over 11% as singletons. Sequencing used naive CD4+ T cells from blood. The source of this sequence is a man aged 25 to 45 in good health. The chain joins TRBV5-1 to TRBJ2-4; 9 bases line up with TRBD1. The CDR3 DNA is TGCGCCAGCAGCTTGGATTACAGGGGGCTACCCAAAAACATTCAGTACTTC. Protein product: CASSLDYRGLPKNIQYF.